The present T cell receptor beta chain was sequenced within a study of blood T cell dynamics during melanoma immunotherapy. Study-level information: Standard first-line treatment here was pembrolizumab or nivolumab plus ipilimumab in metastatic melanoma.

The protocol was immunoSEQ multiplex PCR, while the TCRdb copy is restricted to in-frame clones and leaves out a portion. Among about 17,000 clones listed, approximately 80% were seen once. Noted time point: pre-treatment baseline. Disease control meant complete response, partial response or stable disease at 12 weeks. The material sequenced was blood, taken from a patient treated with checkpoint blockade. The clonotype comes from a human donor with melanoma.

CDR3 sequence: CASSESGGRRYEQYF. CDR3 bases: TGTGCCAGCAGCGAATCAGGGGGCCGGAGGTACGAGCAGTACTTC. This chain joins TRBV7-2 and TRBJ2-7, with 8 bases matching TRBD1. Per germline, CDR1 SGHTA and CDR2 FQGNSA. V lost 5 bases and J lost 4; bases outside the gene matches: 10. The CDR3 covers 15 residues.